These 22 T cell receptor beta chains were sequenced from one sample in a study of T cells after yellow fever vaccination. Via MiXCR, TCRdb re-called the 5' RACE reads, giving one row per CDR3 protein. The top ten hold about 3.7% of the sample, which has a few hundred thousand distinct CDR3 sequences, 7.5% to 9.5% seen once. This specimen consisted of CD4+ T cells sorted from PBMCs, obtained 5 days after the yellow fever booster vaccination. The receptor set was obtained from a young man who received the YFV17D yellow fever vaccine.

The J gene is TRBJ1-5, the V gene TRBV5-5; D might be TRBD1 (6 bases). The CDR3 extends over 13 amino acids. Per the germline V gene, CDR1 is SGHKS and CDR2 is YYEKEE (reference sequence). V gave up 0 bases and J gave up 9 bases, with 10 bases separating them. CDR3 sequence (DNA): TGTGCCAGCAGCTTGGCGGGGGACACGCCCCAGCATTTT. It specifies CASSLAGDTPQHF.

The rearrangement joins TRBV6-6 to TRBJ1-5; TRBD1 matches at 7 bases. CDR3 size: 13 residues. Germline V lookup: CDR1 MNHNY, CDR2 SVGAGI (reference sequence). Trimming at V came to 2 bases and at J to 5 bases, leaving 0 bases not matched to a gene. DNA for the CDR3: TGTGCCAGCAGTTACGACAGGGATCAGCCCCAGCATTTT. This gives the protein CASSYDRDQPQHF.

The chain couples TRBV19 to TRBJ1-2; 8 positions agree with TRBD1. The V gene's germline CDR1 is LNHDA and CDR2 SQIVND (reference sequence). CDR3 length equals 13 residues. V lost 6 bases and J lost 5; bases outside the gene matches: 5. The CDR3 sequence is CASSDQGAYGYTF. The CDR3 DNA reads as TGTGCCAGTAGCGACCAGGGGGCGTATGGCTACACCTTC.

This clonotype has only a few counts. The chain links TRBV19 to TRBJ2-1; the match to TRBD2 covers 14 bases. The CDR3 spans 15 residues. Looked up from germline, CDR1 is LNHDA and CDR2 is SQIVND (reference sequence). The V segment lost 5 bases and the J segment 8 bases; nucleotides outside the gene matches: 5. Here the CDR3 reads CASSPPGLAGDEQFF. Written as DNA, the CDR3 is TGTGCCAGTAGTCCACCGGGACTAGCGGGGGATGAGCAGTTCTTC. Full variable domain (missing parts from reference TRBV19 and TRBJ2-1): DGGITQSPKYLFRKEGQNVTLSCEQNLNHDAMYWYRQDPGQGLRLIYYSQIVNDFQKGDIAEGYSVSREKKESFPLTVTSAQKNPTAFYLCASSPPGLAGDEQFFGPGTRLTVL.

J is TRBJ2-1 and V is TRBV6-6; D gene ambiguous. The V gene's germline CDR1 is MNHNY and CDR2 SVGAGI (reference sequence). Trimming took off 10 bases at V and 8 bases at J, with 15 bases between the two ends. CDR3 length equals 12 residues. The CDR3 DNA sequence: TGTGCCACCAGCCCGGGTCAGGATGAGCAGTTCTTC. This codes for CATSPGQDEQFF.

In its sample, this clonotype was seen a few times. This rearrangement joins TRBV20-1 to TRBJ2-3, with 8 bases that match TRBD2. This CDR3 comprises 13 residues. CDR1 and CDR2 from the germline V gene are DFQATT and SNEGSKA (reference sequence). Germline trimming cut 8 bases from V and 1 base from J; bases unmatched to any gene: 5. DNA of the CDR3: TGCAGTTTTAGCGGGATTGGCACAGATACGCAGTATTTT. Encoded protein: CSFSGIGTDTQYF.

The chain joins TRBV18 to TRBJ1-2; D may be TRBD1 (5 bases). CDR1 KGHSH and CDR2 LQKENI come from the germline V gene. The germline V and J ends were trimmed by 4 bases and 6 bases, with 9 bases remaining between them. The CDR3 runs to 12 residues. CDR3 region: CASSLGRDGYTF. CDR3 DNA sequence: TGTGCCAGCTCACTTGGCAGGGATGGCTACACCTTC.

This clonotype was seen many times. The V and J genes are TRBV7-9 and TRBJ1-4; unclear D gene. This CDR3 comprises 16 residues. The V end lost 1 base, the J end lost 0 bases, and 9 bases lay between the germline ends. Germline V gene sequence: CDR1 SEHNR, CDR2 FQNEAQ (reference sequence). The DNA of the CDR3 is TGTGCCAGCAGCTTAGGAAGGAGGGCAACTAATGAAAAACTGTTTTTT. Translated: CASSLGRRATNEKLFF.

In nucleotides, the CDR3 is TGTGCCAGCTCACAGTGGCAGGGGGCGATTCGGACCGGGGAGCTGTTTTTT. Encoded protein: CASSQWQGAIRTGELFF. The V gene is TRBV18, the J gene TRBJ2-2; 8 positions match TRBD1. Per the germline V gene, CDR1 is KGHSH and CDR2 is LQKENI. The length of the CDR3 is 17 residues. V was pared by 4 bases and J by 5 bases, with 12 bases of the junction left unmatched. Combining the CDR3 with reference TRBV18 and TRBJ2-2 gives the whole variable domain NAGVMQNPRHLVRRRGQEARLRCSPMKGHSHVYWYRQLPEEGLKFMVYLQKENIIDESGMPKERFSAEFPKEGPSILRIQQVVRGDSAAYFCASSQWQGAIRTGELFFGEGSRLTVL.

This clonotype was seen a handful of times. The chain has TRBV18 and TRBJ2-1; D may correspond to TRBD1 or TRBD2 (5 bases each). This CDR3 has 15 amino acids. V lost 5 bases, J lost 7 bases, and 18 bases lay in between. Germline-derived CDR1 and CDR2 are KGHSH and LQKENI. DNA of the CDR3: TGTGCCAGCTCATCGAGGGACCCCTCTATGAATGAGCAGTTCTTC. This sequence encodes CASSSRDPSMNEQFF.

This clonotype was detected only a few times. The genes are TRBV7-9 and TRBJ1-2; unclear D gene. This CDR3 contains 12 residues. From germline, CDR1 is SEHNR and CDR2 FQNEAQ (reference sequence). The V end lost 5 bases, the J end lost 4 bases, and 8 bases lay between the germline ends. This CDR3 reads CASSSRPYGYTF. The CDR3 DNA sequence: TGTGCCAGCAGCAGCAGACCCTATGGCTACACCTTC.

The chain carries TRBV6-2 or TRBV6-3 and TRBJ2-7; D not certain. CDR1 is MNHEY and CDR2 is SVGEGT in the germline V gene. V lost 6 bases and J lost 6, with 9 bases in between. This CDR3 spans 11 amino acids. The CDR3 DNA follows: TGTGCCAGCAGATTGATGGGCGAGCAGTACTTC. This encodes CASRLMGEQYF.

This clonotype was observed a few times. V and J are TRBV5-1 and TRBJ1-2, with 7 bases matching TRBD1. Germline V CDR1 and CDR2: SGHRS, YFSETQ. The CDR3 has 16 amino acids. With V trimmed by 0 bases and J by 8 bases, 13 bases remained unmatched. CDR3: CASSLGSADREEGYTF. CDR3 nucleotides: TGCGCCAGCAGCTTGGGGTCCGCAGACAGGGAGGAAGGCTACACCTTC.

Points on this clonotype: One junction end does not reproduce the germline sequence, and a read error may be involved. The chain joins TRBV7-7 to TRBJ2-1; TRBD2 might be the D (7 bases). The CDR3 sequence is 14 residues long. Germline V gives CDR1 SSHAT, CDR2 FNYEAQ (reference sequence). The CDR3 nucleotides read TGTGCTAGCAGCCCCGGGGGGCCCCACAATGAGCAGTTCTTC. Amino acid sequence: CASSPGGPHNEQFF.

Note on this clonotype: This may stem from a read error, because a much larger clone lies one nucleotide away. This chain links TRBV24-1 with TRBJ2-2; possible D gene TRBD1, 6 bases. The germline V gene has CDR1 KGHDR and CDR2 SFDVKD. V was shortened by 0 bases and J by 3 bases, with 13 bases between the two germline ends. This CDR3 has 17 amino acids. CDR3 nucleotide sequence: TGTGCCACCAGTGATTTGGGTGCAGGGGCGTACACCGGGGAGCTGTTTTTT. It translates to CATSDLGAGAYTGELFF.

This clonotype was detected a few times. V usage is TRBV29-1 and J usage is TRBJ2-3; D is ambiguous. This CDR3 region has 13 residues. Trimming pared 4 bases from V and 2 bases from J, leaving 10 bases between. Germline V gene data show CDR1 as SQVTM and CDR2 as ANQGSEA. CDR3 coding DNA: TGCAGCGTTGTGGGTGGTCACACAGATACGCAGTATTTT. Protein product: CSVVGGHTDTQYF.

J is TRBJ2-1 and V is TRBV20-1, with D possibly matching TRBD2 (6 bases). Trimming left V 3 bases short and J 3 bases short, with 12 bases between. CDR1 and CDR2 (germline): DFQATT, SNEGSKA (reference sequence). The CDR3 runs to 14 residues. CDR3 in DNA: TGCAGTGCTAGTGGGACTGCATACTACAATGAGCAGTTCTTC. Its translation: CSASGTAYYNEQFF.

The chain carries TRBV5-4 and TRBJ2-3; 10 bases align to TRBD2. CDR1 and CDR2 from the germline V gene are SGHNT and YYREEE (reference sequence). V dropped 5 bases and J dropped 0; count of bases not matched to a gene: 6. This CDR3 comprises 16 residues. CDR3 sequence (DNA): TGTGCCAGCAGTCCCGGGACTAGCGAGAGCACAGATACGCAGTATTTT. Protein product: CASSPGTSESTDTQYF.

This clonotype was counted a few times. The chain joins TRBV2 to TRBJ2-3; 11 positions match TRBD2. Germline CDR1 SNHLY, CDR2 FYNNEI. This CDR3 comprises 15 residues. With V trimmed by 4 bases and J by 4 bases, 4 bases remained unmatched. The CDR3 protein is CASSGLAGTADTQYF. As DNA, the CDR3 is TGTGCCAGCAGTGGACTAGCGGGGACCGCAGATACGCAGTATTTT.

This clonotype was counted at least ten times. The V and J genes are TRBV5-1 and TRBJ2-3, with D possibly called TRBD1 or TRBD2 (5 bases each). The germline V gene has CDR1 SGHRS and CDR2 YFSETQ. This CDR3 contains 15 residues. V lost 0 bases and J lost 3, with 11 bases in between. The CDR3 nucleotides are TGCGCCAGCAGCTTGGGAGGGGCCCCAACAGATACGCAGTATTTT. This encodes CASSLGGAPTDTQYF.

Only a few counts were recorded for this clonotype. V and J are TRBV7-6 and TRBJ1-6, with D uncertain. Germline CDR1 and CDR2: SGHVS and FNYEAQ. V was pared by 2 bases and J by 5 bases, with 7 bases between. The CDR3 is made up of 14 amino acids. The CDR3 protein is CASSLSRNNSPLHF. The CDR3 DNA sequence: TGTGCCAGCAGCTTAAGCAGGAATAATTCACCCCTCCACTTT. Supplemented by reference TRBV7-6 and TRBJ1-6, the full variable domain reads GAGVSQSPRYKVTKRGQDVALRCDPISGHVSLYWYRQALGQGPEFLTYFNYEAQQDKSGLPNDRFSAERPEGSISTLTIQRTEQRDSAMYRCASSLSRNNSPLHFGNGTRLTVT.

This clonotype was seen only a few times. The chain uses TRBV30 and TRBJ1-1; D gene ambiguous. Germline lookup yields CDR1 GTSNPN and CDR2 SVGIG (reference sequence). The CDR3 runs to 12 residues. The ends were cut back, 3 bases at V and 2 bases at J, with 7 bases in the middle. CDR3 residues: CAWSGRNTEAFF. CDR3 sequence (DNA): TGTGCCTGGAGCGGAAGAAACACTGAAGCTTTCTTT.